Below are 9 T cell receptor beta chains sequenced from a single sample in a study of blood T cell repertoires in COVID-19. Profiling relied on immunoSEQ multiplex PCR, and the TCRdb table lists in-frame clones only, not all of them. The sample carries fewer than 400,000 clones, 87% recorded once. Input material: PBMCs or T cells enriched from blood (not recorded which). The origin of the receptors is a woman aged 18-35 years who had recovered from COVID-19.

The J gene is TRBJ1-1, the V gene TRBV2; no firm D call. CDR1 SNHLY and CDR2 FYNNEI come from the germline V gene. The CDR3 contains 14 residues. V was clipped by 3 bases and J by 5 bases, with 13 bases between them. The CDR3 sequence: CASSEYGIQTEAFF. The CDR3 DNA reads TGTGCCAGCAGTGAGTACGGGATCCAGACTGAAGCTTTCTTT. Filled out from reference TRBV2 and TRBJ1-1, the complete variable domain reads EPEVTQTPSHQVTQMGQEVILRCVPISNHLYFYWYRQILGQKVEFLVSFYNNEISEKSEIFDDQFSVERPDGSNFTLKIRSTKLEDSAMYFCASSEYGIQTEAFFGQGTRLTVV.

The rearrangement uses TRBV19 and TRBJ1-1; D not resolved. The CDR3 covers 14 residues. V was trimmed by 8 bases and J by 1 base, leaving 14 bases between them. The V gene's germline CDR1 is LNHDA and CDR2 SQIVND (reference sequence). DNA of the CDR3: TGTGCCAGTGAGGAATATGGAGGGAACACTGAAGCTTTCTTT. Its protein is CASEEYGGNTEAFF.

The CDR3 loop reads CASSRGTAPYGYTF. The CDR3 DNA reads TGCGCCAGCAGTAGGGGGACGGCTCCATATGGCTACACCTTC. V is TRBV4-3 and J is TRBJ1-2; D might be TRBD1 (6 bases). The CDR3 is 14 amino acids. Germline V gene lookup returns CDR1 LGHNA and CDR2 YSLEER. The V and J ends lost 6 bases and 5 bases respectively, with 16 bases between them.

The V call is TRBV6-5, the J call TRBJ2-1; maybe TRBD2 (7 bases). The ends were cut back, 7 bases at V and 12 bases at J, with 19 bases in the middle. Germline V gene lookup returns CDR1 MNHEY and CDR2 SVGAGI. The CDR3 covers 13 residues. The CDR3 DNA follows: TGTGCCAGCAAAAGGGGGGGAGGGATAGGGCAGTTCTTC. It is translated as CASKRGGGIGQFF.

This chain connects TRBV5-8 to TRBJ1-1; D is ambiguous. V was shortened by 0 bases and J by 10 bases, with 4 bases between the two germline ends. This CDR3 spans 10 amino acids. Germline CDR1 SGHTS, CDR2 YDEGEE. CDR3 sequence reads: CASSLVVAFF. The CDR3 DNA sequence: TGTGCCAGCAGCTTGGTCGTAGCTTTCTTT.

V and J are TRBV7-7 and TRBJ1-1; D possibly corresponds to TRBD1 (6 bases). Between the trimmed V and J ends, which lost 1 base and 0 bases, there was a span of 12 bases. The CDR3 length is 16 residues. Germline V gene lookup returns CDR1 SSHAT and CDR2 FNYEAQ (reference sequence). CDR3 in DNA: TGTGCCAGCAGCTTAGAAGGAACAGGGCTGAACACTGAAGCTTTCTTT. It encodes CASSLEGTGLNTEAFF.

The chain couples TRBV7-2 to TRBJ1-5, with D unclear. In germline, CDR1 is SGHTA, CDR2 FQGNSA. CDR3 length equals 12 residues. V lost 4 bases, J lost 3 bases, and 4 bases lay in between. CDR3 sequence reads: CASSSNNQPQHF. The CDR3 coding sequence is TGTGCCAGCAGCTCAAACAATCAGCCCCAGCATTTT.

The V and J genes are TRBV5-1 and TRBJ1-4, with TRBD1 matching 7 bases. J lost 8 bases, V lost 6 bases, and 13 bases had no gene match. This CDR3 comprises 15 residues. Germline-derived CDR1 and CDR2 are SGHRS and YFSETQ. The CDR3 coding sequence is TGCGCCAGCAACCCCGGACAGGAGCTTAACGAAAAACTGTTTTTT. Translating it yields CASNPGQELNEKLFF.

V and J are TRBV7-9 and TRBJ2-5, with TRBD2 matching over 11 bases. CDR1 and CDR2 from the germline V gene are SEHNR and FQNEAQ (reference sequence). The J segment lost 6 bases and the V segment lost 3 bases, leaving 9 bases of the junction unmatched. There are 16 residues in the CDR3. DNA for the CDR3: TGTGCCAGCAGCTTCCCTCCGGGACTAGCGGTGCAGACCCAGTACTTC. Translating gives CASSFPPGLAVQTQYF.